Each of the 23 T cell receptor beta chains below was sequenced from the same sample in a study of shared clonotypes between healthy human individuals. Naive CD8 populations comprised CD45RO-negative cells positively selected for CCR7, excluding terminally differentiated effector memory CD45RA+ cells. This table comes from immunoSEQ multiplex PCR, and its TCRdb copy is limited to in-frame clones, with some not included. The sample contains about 2 million clones, roughly 94% of which appear only once. Source material: naive CD8+ T cells sorted from blood. These receptor sequences come from a man between 18 and 29 years old in good health.

The gene calls are TRBV7-9 and TRBJ1-1; D is unclear. V shed 1 base and J shed 10 bases, with 10 bases lying between them. CDR1 is SEHNR, CDR2 FQNEAQ, per germline (reference sequence). This CDR3 is built from 12 residues. The CDR3 nucleotides are TGTGCCAGCAGCTTAGGAGGGTATGGAGCTTTCTTT. It encodes CASSLGGYGAFF.

This clone appeared once. This chain uses TRBV27 with TRBJ2-7; TRBD1 agrees at 9 bases. V lost 4 bases to trimming and J lost 6 bases; unmatched junction nucleotides: 7. The CDR3 totals 14 residues. The germline CDR1 and CDR2 sequences are MNHEY and SMNVEV (reference sequence). As DNA, the CDR3 is TGTGCCAGCAGTTCCGGGACAGGGAGTTTCGAGCAGTACTTC. It encodes CASSSGTGSFEQYF.

This chain joins TRBV7-9 and TRBJ2-1, with D tentatively TRBD2 (5 bases). Trimming removed 10 bases at V and 5 bases at J, with 15 bases between. Germline V gene lookup returns CDR1 SEHNR and CDR2 FQNEAQ (reference sequence). The CDR3 extends over 13 amino acids. CDR3 sequence reads: CATELSVNNEQFF. The CDR3 DNA reads TGTGCCACCGAGCTTAGCGTCAACAATGAGCAGTTCTTC.

The genes are TRBV4-2 and TRBJ1-1, with 7 bases identical to TRBD1. The CDR3 totals 17 residues. Germline V gene data show CDR1 as LGHNA and CDR2 as YNFKEQ. Trimming removed 0 bases from V and 7 bases from J; junction bases left unmatched: 14. CDR3 bases: TGTGCCAGCAGCCAAGAAGCAGGACAGGCACCCCTCTTTGAAGCTTTCTTT. It is translated as CASSQEAGQAPLFEAFF.

A word on this clone: Additional DNA sequences in this sample encode the identical CDR3. The V call is TRBV6-5, the J call TRBJ2-7; unclear D gene. Germline-derived CDR1 and CDR2 are MNHEY and SVGAGI. V was trimmed by 2 bases and J by 1 base, leaving 15 bases between them. This CDR3 spans 16 amino acids. The CDR3, as DNA: TGTGCCAGCAGTTACAGCACTGGGCAGAAATCCTACGAGCAGTACTTC. Translated: CASSYSTGQKSYEQYF.

This chain uses TRBV5-6 with TRBJ2-7, with D possibly TRBD2 on 5 matching bases. Germline CDR1 SGHDT, CDR2 YYEEEE. The CDR3 is 14 amino acids. Deletions cut 0 bases from V and 5 bases from J, with 12 bases between. The CDR3 bases are TGTGCCAGCAGCTTGGGAGGGAAATCCCACGAGCAGTACTTC. This gives the protein CASSLGGKSHEQYF.

V is TRBV4-1 and J is TRBJ1-1; D possibly corresponds to TRBD1 (5 bases). Germline CDR1 is MGHRA and CDR2 is YSYEKL. This CDR3 is 16 amino acids long. Trimming pared 8 bases from V and 2 bases from J, leaving 21 bases between. CDR3 nucleotides: TGCGCCAGCGGGACCCCTTCAGGAGGAGTTAACACTGAAGCTTTCTTT. It yields the protein CASGTPSGGVNTEAFF.

J is TRBJ2-2 and V is TRBV7-2; 8 nucleotides align to TRBD2. Germline lookup yields CDR1 SGHTA and CDR2 FQGNSA. The CDR3 totals 16 residues. J was trimmed by 0 bases and V by 6 bases; bases with no gene match: 6. The CDR3 spells CASSPLADTNTGELFF. For the CDR3, the DNA is TGTGCCAGCAGTCCACTAGCGGATACGAACACCGGGGAGCTGTTTTTT.

The chain joins TRBV11-2 to TRBJ1-5; D gene unclear. The ends were cut back, 1 base at V and 0 bases at J, with 7 bases in the middle. This CDR3 region has 15 residues. CDR1 SGHAT and CDR2 FQNNGV come from the germline V gene. Here the CDR3 reads CASSLGLVSNQPQHF. The CDR3 DNA sequence: TGTGCCAGCAGCTTAGGACTCGTTAGCAATCAGCCCCAGCATTTT.

This clone was detected once. The rearrangement uses TRBV6-1 and TRBJ1-2, with D possibly matching TRBD1 (5 bases). V was cut by 9 bases and J by 8 bases, with 16 bases left in between. Germline V gene sequence: CDR1 MNHNS, CDR2 SASEGT. The CDR3 is 12 residues long. The CDR3 coding sequence is TGTGCCAGTGGGACGGCGGCGGGAGGCTACACCTTC. Translated: CASGTAAGGYTF.

The V gene is TRBV6-6, the J gene TRBJ2-7; perhaps TRBD1 as D (6 bases). CDR3 length: 15 amino acids. The V and J ends lost 5 bases and 4 bases respectively, with 18 bases between them. Germline loops: CDR1 MNHNY, CDR2 SVGAGI (reference sequence). The CDR3 region has the DNA TGTGCCAGCAGTAACCGCCAGGGGCTTACGTACGAGCAGTACTTC. It encodes CASSNRQGLTYEQYF.

The chain has TRBV27 and TRBJ2-1; 13 nucleotides agree with TRBD2. From germline, CDR1 is MNHEY and CDR2 SMNVEV (reference sequence). With V trimmed by 5 bases and J by 4 bases, 8 bases remained unmatched. The length of the CDR3 is 17 residues. The CDR3 spells CASSPGLAGAWYNEQFF. The CDR3 region has the DNA TGTGCCAGCAGTCCCGGACTAGCGGGAGCGTGGTACAATGAGCAGTTCTTC.

The chain combines TRBV4-1 with TRBJ2-1, with no clear D. Looked up from germline, CDR1 is MGHRA and CDR2 is YSYEKL. The CDR3 is 16 amino acids. V gave up 7 bases and J gave up 0 bases, with 16 bases separating them. CDR3 loop: CASTRTGPSSYNEQFF. Here the CDR3 DNA reads TGCGCCAGCACCAGGACCGGTCCCAGCTCCTACAATGAGCAGTTCTTC.

This sequence joins TRBV19 and TRBJ2-7; 8 bases match TRBD2. This CDR3 is built from 13 residues. CDR1 and CDR2 (germline): LNHDA, SQIVND (reference sequence). The V and J ends lost 4 bases and 2 bases, in that order; junction bases with no gene match: 1. CDR3 protein: CASSTGRAYEQYF. The CDR3 DNA is TGTGCCAGTAGTACCGGGAGGGCCTACGAGCAGTACTTC.

CDR3 nucleotides: TGTGCCAGCAGCTATGGACAGTTTATAAACTATGGCTACACCTTC. Translating it yields CASSYGQFINYGYTF. The chain employs TRBV7-9 and TRBJ1-2; TRBD1 is a possible D gene (6 bases). Trimming removed 4 bases at V and 2 bases at J, with 14 bases between. Germline CDR1 reads SEHNR; CDR2 reads FQNEAQ (reference sequence). CDR3 length equals 15 residues.

This chain uses TRBV27 with TRBJ2-1, with D hard to call. Germline CDR1 and CDR2: MNHEY and SMNVEV (reference sequence). The CDR3 length is 15 residues. Trimming removed 2 bases at V and 8 bases at J, with 16 bases between. In DNA form, the CDR3 reads TGTGCCAGCAGTTTAAAGAGCGCCCTATTGGATGAGCAGTTCTTC. Translation: CASSLKSALLDEQFF.

The J gene is TRBJ2-7, the V gene TRBV2; 11 bases match TRBD2. V was clipped by 8 bases and J by 2 bases; unmatched bases: 11. The CDR3 loop spans 16 amino acids. The germline V gene encodes CDR1 SNHLY and CDR2 FYNNEI. CDR3 coding DNA: TGTGCCAGCGGGACCTCGACTAGCGGGGAACCCTACGAGCAGTACTTC. Residues: CASGTSTSGEPYEQYF.

V usage is TRBV6-5 and J usage is TRBJ1-2; 9 nucleotides align to TRBD1. V shed 3 bases, J shed 3 bases, and the junction held 5 bases outside the gene matches. CDR3 size: 15 residues. CDR1 and CDR2 from the germline V gene are MNHEY and SVGAGI. In DNA, the CDR3 is TGTGCCAGCAGTTATGACAGGGGGGCGGACTATGGCTACACCTTC. Its protein is CASSYDRGADYGYTF.

The chain has TRBV2 and TRBJ2-7; 10 bases map to TRBD2. Germline V CDR1 and CDR2: SNHLY, FYNNEI. The CDR3 is 16 residues long. The trim removed 1 base at V and 5 bases at J, leaving 8 bases unmatched. The CDR3 loop reads CASSEEASGSSHEQYF. For the CDR3, the DNA is TGTGCCAGCAGTGAAGAGGCTAGCGGGAGTTCCCACGAGCAGTACTTC.

For this clone: Germline is not matched at one junction end, which may reflect a read error. CDR3 nucleotide sequence: TGTGCTAGCAGCTTAGCGCCCGGGGGCCGCACAGGAGAGACCCAGTACTTC. This sequence encodes CASSLAPGGRTGETQYF. The rearrangement joins TRBV7-7 to TRBJ2-5, with D possibly being TRBD1 or TRBD2 (6 bases each). Germline CDR1 is SSHAT and CDR2 is FNYEAQ (reference sequence). The CDR3 runs to 17 residues.

V and J are TRBV9 and TRBJ2-7, with 10 bases that match TRBD2. After removal of 0 bases from V and 6 bases from J, the junction contained 3 bases not matched to a gene. The CDR3 totals 14 residues. CDR1 SGDLS and CDR2 YYNGEE come from the germline V gene. The CDR3 bases are TGTGCCAGCAGCGTAGGAGCGGGGGGGCTCGAGCAGTACTTC. Protein: CASSVGAGGLEQYF. Looking up the rest from reference TRBV9 and TRBJ2-7 gives the full variable domain: DSGVTQTPKHLITATGQRVTLRCSPRSGDLSVYWYQQSLDQGLQFLIQYYNGEERAKGNILERFSAQQFPDLHSELNLSSLELGDSALYFCASSVGAGGLEQYFGPGTRLTVT.

The rearrangement links TRBV14 to TRBJ2-7; D uncertain. Deletions cut 0 bases from V and 0 bases from J, with 12 bases between. Germline CDR1 SGHDN, CDR2 FVKESK. This CDR3 is 16 amino acids long. CDR3 sequence: CASSQDMQRSSYEQYF. The CDR3 DNA reads TGTGCCAGCAGCCAAGATATGCAGAGGAGCTCCTACGAGCAGTACTTC.

This clone was counted a single time. The V call is TRBV29-1, the J call TRBJ2-7, with TRBD2 matching over 10 bases. Unmatched junction bases numbered 3, after V lost 3 bases and J lost 1 base. The CDR3 contains 14 residues. CDR1 and CDR2 from the germline V gene are SQVTM and ANQGSEA. The DNA for the CDR3 is TGCAGCGTTGATGGGACTAGCGAGTCCTACGAGCAGTACTTC. This encodes CSVDGTSESYEQYF.